These 13 T cell receptor beta chains share one sample of origin, sequenced in a study of cytomegalovirus exposure and HLA in healthy donors. This PCR relied on a set of 60 Vbeta primers and 13 Jbeta primers. Clones were sequenced by immunoSEQ multiplex PCR, and TCRdb holds only the in-frame ones, with some missing. The sample includes about 150,000 clones, 75% of them seen just once. The sequenced material came from PBMCs. The receptors derive from a man aged 25 to 45 in good health and CMV-seronegative.

This clone was recorded once. CDR3 amino acids: CASTDRGLNTGELFF. The CDR3 DNA follows: TGTGCCTCAACCGACAGGGGTCTGAACACCGGGGAGCTGTTTTTT. The gene calls are TRBV28 and TRBJ2-2; TRBD1 aligns across 8 bases. Germline V gene data show CDR1 as MDHEN and CDR2 as SYDVKM. The CDR3 is made up of 15 amino acids. The V segment lost 11 bases and the J segment 1 base; nucleotides outside the gene matches: 9.

The genes are TRBV5-1 and TRBJ2-1, with 8 bases fitting TRBD2. V trimming: 0 bases; J trimming: 7 bases; junction bases outside the gene matches: 9. The CDR3 extends over 16 amino acids. Looked up from germline, CDR1 is SGHRS and CDR2 is YFSETQ. DNA of the CDR3: TGCGCCAGCAGCTTGGATGCGGGGGGAGTAAGGAATGAGCAGTTCTTC. Its protein product is CASSLDAGGVRNEQFF. Complete variable domain (other parts from reference TRBV5-1 and TRBJ2-1): KAGVTQTPRYLIKTRGQQVTLSCSPISGHRSVSWYQQTPGQGLQFLFEYFSETQRNKGNFPGRFSGRQFSNSRSEMNVSTLELGDSALYLCASSLDAGGVRNEQFFGPGTRLTVL.

This chain joins TRBV6-5 and TRBJ1-5; D gene ambiguous. Deletions cut 4 bases from V and 2 bases from J, with 9 bases between. The CDR3 contains 14 residues. Germline values: CDR1 MNHEY, CDR2 SVGAGI. The CDR3 is CASSFREGNQPQHF. CDR3 DNA: TGTGCCAGCAGTTTCCGGGAGGGCAATCAGCCCCAGCATTTT.

V and J are TRBV20-1 and TRBJ2-5, with 8 bases fitting TRBD1. J lost 11 bases, V lost 3 bases, and 5 bases had no gene match. Germline V gene data show CDR1 as DFQATT and CDR2 as SNEGSKA (reference sequence). The length of the CDR3 is 11 residues. The CDR3 nucleotides are TGCAGTGCTAGGGGACAGGTTCATCAGTACTTC. This encodes CSARGQVHQYF.

This rearrangement joins TRBV4-3 to TRBJ1-2, with a tentative D call TRBD1 (5 bases). Trimming stripped 3 bases from V and 6 bases from J, with 20 bases between. There are 16 residues in the CDR3. Germline V CDR1 and CDR2: LGHNA, YSLEER. The DNA for the CDR3 is TGCGCCAGCAGCCAGGCGGGGGACGGTGGAGTTCATGGCTACACCTTC. It translates to CASSQAGDGGVHGYTF.

The rearrangement links TRBV10-2 to TRBJ2-5, with a weak D call TRBD2 (5 bases). The J call could be wrong; TRBJ2-7 is a better fit for the DNA end. The CDR3 consists of 16 residues. CDR1 and CDR2 from the germline V gene are WSHSY and SAAADI. DNA for the CDR3: TGCGCCAGCAGTGAGCCCTGGACTCCCCTTGTTCACGAGCAGTACTTC. Protein product: CASSEPWTPLVHEQYF.

V usage is TRBV5-1 and J usage is TRBJ2-7; TRBD1 matches 10 bases. This CDR3 spans 14 amino acids. Trimming at V came to 4 bases and at J to 9 bases, leaving 10 bases not matched to a gene. Germline values: CDR1 SGHRS, CDR2 YFSETQ. CDR3 loop: CASSTGTGALRQYF. DNA of the CDR3: TGCGCCAGCAGCACCGGGACAGGGGCTTTACGGCAGTACTTC.

V gene TRBV19 combines with J gene TRBJ2-3, with D possibly TRBD1 on 6 matching bases. The CDR3 contains 15 residues. Trimming took off 5 bases at V and 4 bases at J, with 16 bases between the two ends. Per the germline V gene, CDR1 is LNHDA and CDR2 is SQIVND (reference sequence). CDR3 amino acids: CASSFLGQWADTQYF. The CDR3 region has the DNA TGTGCCAGTAGTTTCCTAGGACAGTGGGCAGATACGCAGTATTTT.

The CDR3 DNA follows: TGTGCCAGCATGGAGGGTTCCTACGAGCAGTACTTC. Protein sequence: CASMEGSYEQYF. The chain is built from TRBV28 and TRBJ2-7; a weak D match, TRBD2 (6 bases). The V and J ends lost 7 bases and 1 base respectively, with 8 bases between them. The CDR3 contains 12 residues. The V gene's germline CDR1 is MDHEN and CDR2 SYDVKM. Supplemented by reference TRBV28 and TRBJ2-7, the full variable domain reads DVKVTQSSRYLVKRTGEKVFLECVQDMDHENMFWYRQDPGLGLRLIYFSYDVKMKEKGDIPEGYSVSREKKERFSLILESASTNQTSMYLCASMEGSYEQYFGPGTRLTVT.

The chain couples TRBV6-5 to TRBJ2-2, with 11 bases lining up with TRBD1. The CDR3 spans 14 residues. V trimming: 6 bases; J trimming: 6 bases; junction bases outside the gene matches: 3. The germline V gene encodes CDR1 MNHEY and CDR2 SVGAGI. The DNA of the CDR3 is TGTGCCAGCAGAGGGACAGGGGGTCCCGGGGAGCTGTTTTTT. It translates to CASRGTGGPGELFF.

The chain links TRBV7-3 to TRBJ2-5, with 8 bases identical to TRBD2. The CDR3 is 15 residues long. Germline trimming cut 4 bases from V and 3 bases from J; bases unmatched to any gene: 7. CDR1 and CDR2 (germline): SGHTA, FQGTGA. The CDR3 protein is CASSSPQGLEETQYF. As DNA, the CDR3 is TGTGCCAGCAGCTCCCCTCAGGGACTAGAAGAGACCCAGTACTTC.

The chain links TRBV19 to TRBJ2-3; 9 bases line up with TRBD1. V trimming: 3 bases; J trimming: 4 bases; junction bases outside the gene matches: 11. The CDR3 is 17 amino acids. Germline V gene sequence: CDR1 LNHDA, CDR2 SQIVND (reference sequence). The CDR3, as DNA: TGTGCCAGTAGTATCGGGATAACAGGGGGCGCGGCAGATACGCAGTATTTT. Amino acid sequence: CASSIGITGGAADTQYF.

The gene calls are TRBV28 and TRBJ1-3; possibly TRBD1 for D (6 bases). From germline, CDR1 is MDHEN and CDR2 SYDVKM. The CDR3 extends over 16 amino acids. V gave up 4 bases and J gave up 0 bases, with 13 bases separating them. The CDR3 is CASSSSGTPSGNTIYF. The CDR3 region has the DNA TGTGCCAGCAGTTCGTCCGGGACACCCTCTGGAAACACCATATATTTT. Variable domain in full (rest from reference TRBV28 and TRBJ1-3): DVKVTQSSRYLVKRTGEKVFLECVQDMDHENMFWYRQDPGLGLRLIYFSYDVKMKEKGDIPEGYSVSREKKERFSLILESASTNQTSMYLCASSSSGTPSGNTIYFGEGSWLTVV.